These 30 T cell receptor beta chains were all obtained from the same sample, sequenced in a study of shared clonotypes between healthy human individuals. The method was immunoSEQ multiplex PCR; TCRdb's version includes in-frame clones alone and lacks a portion of them. There are 1.4 million or so clones in the sample; approximately 98.5% occur only once, and roughly 0.35% lies in the top ten. Material for sequencing was naive CD4+ T cells sorted from blood. Subset specified: CD45RA+ positively selected. The source of these receptors is a man aged 30 to 45 in good health.

In this sample, this clone turned up once. Other nucleotide sequences in the sample specify the same CDR3. V usage is TRBV29-1 and J usage is TRBJ1-5; D gene unclear. The CDR3 extends over 13 amino acids. The germline CDR1 and CDR2 sequences are SQVTM and ANQGSEA. Trimming cost V 1 base and J 1 base, with 5 bases left between them. The CDR3 sequence: CSVEVGSNQPQHF. For the CDR3, the DNA is TGCAGCGTTGAAGTCGGGAGCAATCAGCCCCAGCATTTT.

The V gene is TRBV5-6, the J gene TRBJ2-1; D is undetermined. The CDR3 length is 12 residues. Germline V gene lookup returns CDR1 SGHDT and CDR2 YYEEEE. V gave up 2 bases and J gave up 9 bases, with 9 bases separating them. The CDR3 is CASSFNEIEQFF. CDR3 DNA: TGTGCCAGCAGCTTTAACGAGATTGAGCAGTTCTTC.

The chain joins TRBV7-8 to TRBJ1-4, with 9 nucleotides matching TRBD1. The germline CDR1 and CDR2 sequences are SGHVS and FQNEAQ. This CDR3 region has 15 residues. V was clipped by 5 bases and J by 6 bases; unmatched bases: 7. The CDR3 sequence is CASSPRDRVDEKLFF. In nucleotides, the CDR3 is TGTGCCAGCAGCCCAAGGGACAGGGTTGATGAAAAACTGTTTTTT.

The J gene is TRBJ1-1, the V gene TRBV7-9; D not resolved. The CDR3 is 12 residues long. Germline V gene sequence: CDR1 SEHNR, CDR2 FQNEAQ (reference sequence). V lost 3 bases and J 3 bases, leaving 5 bases between the germline ends. The CDR3 region has the DNA TGTGCCAGCAGCTTCGGGTACACTGAAGCTTTCTTT. It encodes CASSFGYTEAFF. Full variable domain (remainder filled in from reference TRBV7-9 and TRBJ1-1): DTGVSQNPRHKITKRGQNVTFRCDPISEHNRLYWYRQTLGQGPEFLTYFQNEAQLEKSRLLSDRFSAERPKGSFSTLEIQRTEQGDSAMYLCASSFGYTEAFFGQGTRLTVV.

The chain uses TRBV7-8 and TRBJ2-7, with TRBD2 matching 9 bases. V shed 1 base and J 4 bases; nucleotides not matched to a gene: 2. The CDR3 totals 14 residues. Germline V lookup: CDR1 SGHVS, CDR2 FQNEAQ. The CDR3 loop reads CASSLGTSVYEQYF. The CDR3 region has the DNA TGTGCCAGCAGCTTAGGGACTAGCGTTTACGAGCAGTACTTC.

The genes are TRBV2 and TRBJ2-5; 7 bases map to TRBD2. This CDR3 has 15 amino acids. Trimming cost V 4 bases and J 5 bases; bases outside gene matches: 10. Germline CDR1 reads SNHLY; CDR2 reads FYNNEI. The CDR3 region has the DNA TGTGCCAGCAGTGTACTAGCGTCAAAGGGGGAGACCCAGTACTTC. This codes for CASSVLASKGETQYF. The variable domain in full, with the rest retrieved from reference TRBV2 and TRBJ2-5, is EPEVTQTPSHQVTQMGQEVILRCVPISNHLYFYWYRQILGQKVEFLVSFYNNEISEKSEIFDDQFSVERPDGSNFTLKIRSTKLEDSAMYFCASSVLASKGETQYFGPGTRLLVL.

This clone was detected once. The genes are TRBV5-5 and TRBJ2-7; TRBD1 matches 7 bases. Germline V CDR1 and CDR2: SGHKS, YYEKEE (reference sequence). The CDR3 runs to 15 residues. The J segment lost 3 bases and the V segment lost 2 bases, leaving 8 bases of the junction unmatched. CDR3 nucleotides: TGTGCCAGCAGCTTCCGTTTGGGACAGAACTACGAGCAGTACTTC. Residues: CASSFRLGQNYEQYF.

The chain is built from TRBV7-9 and TRBJ2-5; no clear D gene. The V gene's germline CDR1 is SEHNR and CDR2 FQNEAQ (reference sequence). V was cut by 5 bases and J by 1 base, with 20 bases left in between. This CDR3 contains 17 residues. In nucleotides, the CDR3 is TGTGCCAGCAGCGTTCTCGGAGCACCCAATCTCCAAGAGACCCAGTACTTC. Its translation: CASSVLGAPNLQETQYF.

This chain connects TRBV18 to TRBJ1-4; 7 nucleotides line up with TRBD1. Germline loops: CDR1 KGHSH, CDR2 LQKENI. The CDR3 consists of 13 residues. Losses at the gene ends were 2 bases for V and 8 bases for J; bases not matched to a gene: 2. This chain's CDR3 is CASSPRGGEKLFF. The CDR3 bases are TGTGCCAGCTCACCAAGAGGGGGCGAAAAACTGTTTTTT.

CDR3 nucleotide sequence: TGTGCCACACGGAACAGCGCTAACTATGGCTACACCTTC. Its translation is CATRNSANYGYTF. V gene TRBV10-3 combines with J gene TRBJ1-2; D remains unclear. The V end was cut by 10 bases, the J end by 0 bases, with 12 bases between. Germline V gene data show CDR1 as ENHRY and CDR2 as SYGVKD. The CDR3 consists of 13 residues.

The rearrangement joins TRBV7-9 to TRBJ2-1; a possible D gene is TRBD1 (6 bases). CDR3 size: 15 residues. Trimming took 7 bases from V and 9 from J, leaving 22 bases between them. From germline, CDR1 is SEHNR and CDR2 FQNEAQ (reference sequence). The CDR3 DNA reads as TGTGCCAGCACCTCCAGGGGTCCCTATCTTAGTGAGCAGTTCTTC. Encoded protein: CASTSRGPYLSEQFF.

The chain recombines TRBV9 with TRBJ1-4; no firm D call. The CDR3 covers 14 residues. The germline V gene has CDR1 SGDLS and CDR2 YYNGEE. V shed 0 bases and J shed 6 bases, with 9 bases lying between them. The CDR3 DNA reads TGTGCCAGCAGCGTAGGCGGCGAAGATGAAAAACTGTTTTTT. Its translation: CASSVGGEDEKLFF. The full variable domain, with the rest looked up from reference TRBV9 and TRBJ1-4, is DSGVTQTPKHLITATGQRVTLRCSPRSGDLSVYWYQQSLDQGLQFLIQYYNGEERAKGNILERFSAQQFPDLHSELNLSSLELGDSALYFCASSVGGEDEKLFFGSGTQLSVL.

The chain combines TRBV4-3 with TRBJ2-2; D might be TRBD1 (6 bases). This CDR3 region has 14 residues. From germline, CDR1 is LGHNA and CDR2 YSLEER. V dropped 2 bases and J dropped 6 bases, with 10 bases sitting between them. The CDR3 loop is CASSQLGAPGELFF. The CDR3 DNA reads as TGCGCCAGCAGCCAACTGGGGGCGCCCGGGGAGCTGTTTTTT.

The CDR3 bases are TGTGCCAGCAGCAGGGGGCTAGATACTAACTATGGCTACACCTTC. Residues: CASSRGLDTNYGYTF. The V call is TRBV2, the J call TRBJ1-2; the match to TRBD1 covers 8 bases. The J segment lost 0 bases and the V segment lost 6 bases, leaving 6 bases of the junction unmatched. CDR3 length: 15 residues. Germline V gives CDR1 SNHLY, CDR2 FYNNEI.

This rearrangement joins TRBV7-2 to TRBJ2-2; TRBD1 matches at 11 bases. The V and J ends lost 5 bases and 3 bases, in that order; junction bases with no gene match: 14. The V gene's germline CDR1 is SGHTA and CDR2 FQGNSA. The CDR3 has 19 residues. CDR3 sequence: CASSLRTGGGGADTGELFF. The CDR3 DNA follows: TGTGCCAGCAGCCTGAGGACAGGGGGCGGCGGGGCAGACACCGGGGAGCTGTTTTTT. The variable domain in full, with the rest retrieved from reference TRBV7-2 and TRBJ2-2, is GAGVSQSPSNKVTEKGKDVELRCDPISGHTALYWYRQSLGQGLEFLIYFQGNSAPDKSGLPSDRFSAERTGGSVSTLTIQRTQQEDSAVYLCASSLRTGGGGADTGELFFGEGSRLTVL.

This sequence joins TRBV5-1 and TRBJ2-1; TRBD2 aligns across 12 bases. CDR1 and CDR2 (germline): SGHRS, YFSETQ. Trimming took 0 bases from V and 7 from J; bases not matched to a gene: 2. The CDR3 runs 15 residues. The CDR3 protein is CASSLVTSGRNEQFF. The CDR3 bases are TGCGCCAGCAGCTTGGTGACTAGCGGGAGAAATGAGCAGTTCTTC.

The genes are TRBV5-5 and TRBJ2-4; tentatively, D is TRBD1 or TRBD2 (6 bases each). CDR1 and CDR2 from the germline V gene are SGHKS and YYEKEE (reference sequence). CDR3 length: 15 amino acids. V lost 0 bases, J lost 8 bases, and 15 bases lay in between. Here the CDR3 reads CASSLGRGQGYIQYF. CDR3 in DNA: TGTGCCAGCAGCTTGGGCCGGGGGCAGGGGTACATTCAGTACTTC.

The genes are TRBV19 and TRBJ2-7; no clear D. The CDR3 covers 14 residues. Trimming removed 7 bases at V and 7 bases at J, with 20 bases between. Looked up from germline, CDR1 is LNHDA and CDR2 is SQIVND (reference sequence). The CDR3 sequence is CASNSWWLQFEQYF. The CDR3 nucleotides read TGTGCCAGTAACTCCTGGTGGCTACAATTTGAGCAGTACTTC.

Turning to this clone: The sample carries other DNA sequences with the same CDR3. The gene calls are TRBV18 and TRBJ2-5, with D perhaps TRBD1 (6 bases). CDR1 is KGHSH, CDR2 LQKENI, per germline. The CDR3 covers 13 residues. Trimming shortened V by 3 bases and J by 4 bases, and 9 bases separated the two germline ends. The CDR3 DNA sequence: TGTGCCAGCTCACCGAACAGGGCAGAGACCCAGTACTTC. It yields the protein CASSPNRAETQYF.

As regards this clone: Additional DNA sequences in this sample encode the identical CDR3. The V gene is TRBV30, the J gene TRBJ2-7; 7 bases line up with TRBD1. The CDR3 runs to 12 residues. CDR1 and CDR2 from the germline V gene are GTSNPN and SVGIG (reference sequence). J lost 0 bases, V lost 4 bases, and 0 bases had no gene match. CDR3: CAWTGGSYEQYF. CDR3 coding DNA: TGTGCCTGGACAGGGGGCTCCTACGAGCAGTACTTC.

The V call is TRBV4-1, the J call TRBJ2-1; the D is unclear. The length of the CDR3 is 12 residues. In germline, CDR1 is MGHRA, CDR2 YSYEKL. V lost 0 bases to trimming and J lost 15 bases, with 12 bases between them. CDR3 amino acids: CASSQDLGATFF. The CDR3 nucleotides read TGCGCCAGCAGCCAAGATTTAGGAGCGACGTTCTTC.

The chain recombines TRBV7-8 with TRBJ1-5, with unresolved D. Germline lookup yields CDR1 SGHVS and CDR2 FQNEAQ. This CDR3 contains 17 residues. With 2 bases removed from V and 4 bases from J, the gap between germline ends came to 18 bases. CDR3 amino acids: CASSLTGPDLFNQPQHF. The CDR3 DNA follows: TGTGCCAGCAGCTTAACTGGTCCGGACCTTTTTAATCAGCCCCAGCATTTT.

The chain uses TRBV7-2 and TRBJ1-2; 9 positions agree with TRBD1. The germline CDR1 and CDR2 sequences are SGHTA and FQGNSA. Trimming took 2 bases from V and 0 from J; bases not matched to a gene: 1. The CDR3 has 15 residues. The CDR3 nucleotides read TGTGCCAGCAGCTTATGGGACAGGGCTAACTATGGCTACACCTTC. Amino acids: CASSLWDRANYGYTF.

The rearrangement uses TRBV6-5 and TRBJ1-1; no clear D gene. The ends were cut back, 5 bases at V and 5 bases at J, with 15 bases in the middle. This CDR3 contains 14 residues. CDR1 is MNHEY and CDR2 is SVGAGI in the germline V gene. CDR3 nucleotides: TGTGCCAGCAGTCCCGGATTACAACTTACTGAAGCTTTCTTT. Translation gives CASSPGLQLTEAFF.

This clone showed up just once. The V gene is TRBV7-8, the J gene TRBJ2-5; no clear D gene. Trimming cost V 1 base and J 5 bases, with 14 bases left between them. The CDR3 spans 15 residues. Germline V gene data show CDR1 as SGHVS and CDR2 as FQNEAQ. CDR3 in DNA: TGTGCCAGCAGCTTAGGATCCACGGCGTCGGAGACCCAGTACTTC. Protein product: CASSLGSTASETQYF.

The chain has TRBV6-5 and TRBJ2-1; TRBD2 might be the D (5 bases). Germline V gene data show CDR1 as MNHEY and CDR2 as SVGAGI. V shed 6 bases and J shed 4 bases, with 13 bases lying between them. The CDR3 covers 14 residues. This CDR3 reads CASSRRVGYNEQFF. As DNA, the CDR3 is TGTGCCAGCAGCCGGCGGGTGGGATACAATGAGCAGTTCTTC.

V gene TRBV10-3 combines with J gene TRBJ1-3; D not resolved. This CDR3 is built from 12 residues. The V gene's germline CDR1 is ENHRY and CDR2 SYGVKD. Trimming pared 4 bases from V and 0 bases from J, leaving 1 base between. The CDR3 sequence is CAISASGNTIYF. CDR3 nucleotides: TGTGCCATCAGTGCCTCTGGAAACACCATATATTTT.

Only one count was recorded for this clone. The V and J genes are TRBV19 and TRBJ2-1; D is undetermined. Germline V gene lookup returns CDR1 LNHDA and CDR2 SQIVND (reference sequence). CDR3 length: 16 residues. V was trimmed by 6 bases and J by 5 bases, leaving 20 bases between them. The CDR3 region has the DNA TGTGCCAGTAGCCCGAATAGCCCCCTCACAGACAATGAGCAGTTCTTC. Amino acid sequence: CASSPNSPLTDNEQFF.

V and J are TRBV18 and TRBJ2-1; 7 nucleotides agree with TRBD2. V shed 3 bases and J 5 bases; nucleotides not matched to a gene: 7. This CDR3 spans 15 amino acids. Germline V gene data show CDR1 as KGHSH and CDR2 as LQKENI. CDR3 DNA sequence: TGTGCCAGCTCACCGCCTAGCGGAAAGAACAATGAGCAGTTCTTC. Residues: CASSPPSGKNNEQFF.

The rearrangement uses TRBV18 and TRBJ2-5; unclear D gene. Per germline, CDR1 KGHSH and CDR2 LQKENI. Trimming removed 3 bases at V and 5 bases at J, with 10 bases between. The CDR3 totals 13 residues. CDR3 coding DNA: TGTGCCAGCTCACCCCTAAACGGGGAGACCCAGTACTTC. This sequence encodes CASSPLNGETQYF.